These 5 T cell receptor beta chains were all obtained from the same sample, sequenced in a study of T cells expressing NK-cell markers. From the 5' RACE reads, TCRdb lists one entry per CDR3 protein and no DNA. Recorded for this sample: some 440,000 distinct CDR3 sequences. The sample consisted of blood T cells: a sorted CD56 or NKG2C T cell subset, CD4+ or CD8+ T cells, or bulk PBMC T cells (not recorded which). The source is a woman between 50 and 59 years old in good health.

The chain couples TRBV24-1 to TRBJ1-5; there is no DNA to check the TCRdb D call of TRBD1. Germline CDR1 and CDR2: KGHDR and SFDVKD. This CDR3 is built from 15 residues. Here the CDR3 reads CATSGAEEINQPQHF.

V usage is TRBV20-1 and J usage is TRBJ2-3; TCRdb outputs TRBD1, but without DNA this stays unchecked. The CDR3 has 14 amino acids. CDR1 and CDR2 (germline): DFQATT, SNEGSKA (reference sequence). The CDR3 reads CSARFGTSTDTQYF.

The chain joins TRBV6-5 to TRBJ2-2; TCRdb reports TRBD2, a call that lacks DNA to check it against. There are 19 residues in the CDR3. The germline gives CDR1 MNHEY, CDR2 SVGAGI. CDR3 in amino acids: CASSRTLGSGSLNTGELFF.

The V gene is TRBV18, the J gene TRBJ2-1; TCRdb calls TRBD2, which cannot be checked without DNA. The CDR3 has 16 amino acids. CDR1 is KGHSH, CDR2 LQKENI, per germline. CDR3: CASSPPLQGRDNEQFF.

The rearrangement links TRBV20-1 to TRBJ1-2; TCRdb returns TRBD1, unconfirmable since there is no DNA. The CDR3 loop spans 15 amino acids. Germline V gene lookup returns CDR1 DFQATT and CDR2 SNEGSKA (reference sequence). The CDR3 region is CSARIGTELNYGYTF.